The 11 T cell receptor beta chains given below trace back to one sample, sequenced in a study of CD8 T cells in ankylosing spondylitis. TCRdb reprocessed the 5' RACE reads via MiXCR and lists one record per CDR3 protein. The repertoire consists of a few hundred thousand distinct CDR3 sequences, with about 18% occurring once and the leading ten covering under 45%. Study-level points and caveats: Made up of several highly homologous variants, a TCR beta motif appeared characteristic of ankylosing spondylitis blood.

No antigen has been identified for these receptors. The sample consisted of blood, either unsorted or a sorted T cell fraction (not recorded which). The receptors shown here come from a male donor with ankylosing spondylitis.

J is TRBJ2-3 and V is TRBV5-1; D unclear. The germline V gene encodes CDR1 SGHRS and CDR2 YFSETQ. Trimming removed 4 bases from V and 0 bases from J, with 15 bases in between. The CDR3 has 16 residues. The CDR3 DNA follows: TGCGCCAGCAGCCCGATGCGTATCTATAGCACAGATACGCAGTATTTT. Its translation: CASSPMRIYSTDTQYF.

The chain is built from TRBV20-1 and TRBJ2-1, with a weak D call TRBD2 (6 bases). The CDR3 is 15 amino acids. V dropped 0 bases and J dropped 2 bases, with 11 bases sitting between them. In germline, CDR1 is DFQATT, CDR2 SNEGSKA (reference sequence). CDR3 protein: CSARDPSDTYNEQFF. CDR3 nucleotide sequence: TGCAGTGCTAGAGACCCTAGCGATACCTACAATGAGCAGTTCTTC.

This clonotype turned up a few times. The chain recombines TRBV27 with TRBJ1-1, with D maybe TRBD1 (5 bases). CDR3 length: 14 amino acids. The V end was cut by 8 bases, the J end by 4 bases, with 17 bases between. Germline CDR1 is MNHEY and CDR2 is SMNVEV (reference sequence). The CDR3 loop reads CASGPRGFGTEAFF. Here the CDR3 DNA reads TGTGCCAGCGGCCCTCGGGGGTTTGGCACTGAAGCTTTCTTT.

This clonotype was counted only a few times. This chain links TRBV10-3 with TRBJ2-1; 11 bases are shared with TRBD2. Trimming at V came to 2 bases and at J to 3 bases, leaving 3 bases not matched to a gene. CDR3 length: 16 amino acids. CDR1 and CDR2 (germline): ENHRY, SYGVKD. CDR3 sequence reads: CAISEPGTSGYNEQFF. CDR3 bases: TGTGCCATCAGTGAGCCCGGGACTAGCGGCTACAATGAGCAGTTCTTC.

This sequence joins TRBV5-1 and TRBJ2-1; a weak D match, TRBD2 (6 bases). Germline CDR1 is SGHRS and CDR2 is YFSETQ. V lost 0 bases and J lost 2, with 9 bases in between. The CDR3 consists of 15 residues. The CDR3 region has the DNA TGCGCCAGCAGCTTGGGCGGGGAGCCCTACAATGAGCAGTTCTTC. This translates into CASSLGGEPYNEQFF.

This clonotype was seen at least ten times. The chain is built from TRBV7-2 and TRBJ2-1; D may be TRBD1 (5 bases). This CDR3 comprises 13 residues. The germline V gene has CDR1 SGHTA and CDR2 FQGNSA. Trimming cost V 5 bases and J 8 bases, with 13 bases left between them. Written as DNA, the CDR3 is TGTGCCAGCAGCAGCAGACAGATGGATGAGCAGTTCTTC. Amino acids: CASSSRQMDEQFF.

Many counts were recorded for this clonotype. The CDR3 is CASSLMQGSTGELFF. CDR3 DNA: TGCGCCAGCAGCTTAATGCAGGGGTCGACCGGGGAGCTGTTTTTT. The chain combines TRBV5-1 with TRBJ2-2, with D perhaps TRBD1 (6 bases). V was shortened by 2 bases and J by 5 bases, with 13 bases between the two germline ends. The CDR3 is 15 residues long. CDR1 SGHRS and CDR2 YFSETQ come from the germline V gene. Complete variable domain (other parts from reference TRBV5-1 and TRBJ2-2): KAGVTQTPRYLIKTRGQQVTLSCSPISGHRSVSWYQQTPGQGLQFLFEYFSETQRNKGNFPGRFSGRQFSNSRSEMNVSTLELGDSALYLCASSLMQGSTGELFFGEGSRLTVL.

This CDR3 reads CASSQALGGSTDTQYF. The DNA for the CDR3 is TGCGCCAGCAGCCAAGCTCTGGGGGGAAGCACAGATACGCAGTATTTT. The chain links TRBV4-3 to TRBJ2-3; D is possibly TRBD2 (6 bases). There are 16 residues in the CDR3. The V end lost 1 base, the J end lost 0 bases, and 11 bases lay between the germline ends. CDR1 and CDR2 from the germline V gene are LGHNA and YSLEER.

This sequence joins TRBV14 and TRBJ2-2; 7 nucleotides line up with TRBD2. Looked up from germline, CDR1 is SGHDN and CDR2 is FVKESK. The CDR3 length is 17 residues. The junction had 4 bases not matched to a gene; V was cut back by 0 bases and J by 0 bases. The CDR3 region is CASSQEFLAANTGELFF. The CDR3 DNA is TGTGCCAGCAGCCAAGAATTCCTAGCGGCGAACACCGGGGAGCTGTTTTTT.

This sequence joins TRBV2 and TRBJ2-5; no firm D call. Trimming took off 5 bases at V and 1 base at J, with 11 bases between the two ends. Germline CDR1 is SNHLY and CDR2 is FYNNEI. This CDR3 is built from 14 residues. The CDR3 is CASSPQASQETQYF. The CDR3 region has the DNA TGTGCCAGCAGTCCTCAGGCGTCCCAAGAGACCCAGTACTTC.

The chain joins TRBV7-8 to TRBJ1-5; the match to TRBD1 covers 7 bases. Trimming took 1 base from V and 3 from J; bases not matched to a gene: 6. The CDR3 spans 16 residues. CDR1 SGHVS and CDR2 FQNEAQ come from the germline V gene. The CDR3 nucleotides read TGTGCCAGCAGCTTAGGGGGGGGGACAGTCAATCAGCCCCAGCATTTT. This encodes CASSLGGGTVNQPQHF.